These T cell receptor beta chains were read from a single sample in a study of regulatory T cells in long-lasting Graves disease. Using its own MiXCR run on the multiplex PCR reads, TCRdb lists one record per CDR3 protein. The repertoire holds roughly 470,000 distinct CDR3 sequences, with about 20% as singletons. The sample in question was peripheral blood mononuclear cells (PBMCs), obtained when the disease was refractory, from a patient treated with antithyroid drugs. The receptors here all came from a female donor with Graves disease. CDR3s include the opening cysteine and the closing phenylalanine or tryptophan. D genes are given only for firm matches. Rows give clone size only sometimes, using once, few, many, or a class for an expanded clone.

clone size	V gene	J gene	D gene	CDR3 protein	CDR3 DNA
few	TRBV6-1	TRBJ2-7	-	CASSPPAVQHEQYF	TGTGCCAGCAGCCCCCCTGCAGTACAACACGAGCAGTACTTC
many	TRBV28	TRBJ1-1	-	CASSLSRPGTEAFF	TGTGCCAGCAGTTTGTCCAGGCCGGGCACTGAAGCTTTCTTT
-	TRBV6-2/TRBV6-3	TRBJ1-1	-	CATFIFPGTTEAFF	TGTGCTACGTTTATTTTCCCGGGAACCACTGAAGCTTTCTTT
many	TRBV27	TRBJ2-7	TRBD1	CASTSNRDRGYEQYF	TGTGCCAGCACCTCCAACCGGGACAGGGGTTACGAGCAGTACTTC
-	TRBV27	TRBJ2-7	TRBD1	CASSSVQGAAYEQYF	TGTGCCAGCAGTTCGGTGCAGGGGGCGGCCTACGAGCAGTACTTC
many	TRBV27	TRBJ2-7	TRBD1	CASSSTGSSYEQYF	TGTGCCAGCAGCTCGACAGGGAGCTCCTACGAGCAGTACTTC
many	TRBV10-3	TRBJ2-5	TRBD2	CAISDQLRSGVKVQETQYF	TGTGCCATCAGTGACCAGTTGAGAAGCGGGGTTAAAGTCCAAGAGACCCAGTACTTC
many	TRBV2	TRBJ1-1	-	CANNTGFMGTEAFF	TGTGCCAACAATACAGGGTTTATGGGCACTGAAGCTTTCTTT
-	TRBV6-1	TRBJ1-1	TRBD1	CASRTTGGETEAFF	TGTGCCAGCAGGACGACAGGGGGAGAAACTGAAGCTTTCTTT
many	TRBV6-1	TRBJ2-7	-	CASKPDRLPTYEQYF	TGTGCCAGCAAACCTGACAGGCTACCAACCTACGAGCAGTACTTC
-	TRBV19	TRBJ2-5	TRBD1	CASSMDRGRQETQYF	TGTGCCAGTAGTATGGACAGGGGGCGGCAAGAGACCCAGTACTTC
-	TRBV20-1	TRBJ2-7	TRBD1	CSANFYRGQKYEQYF	TGCAGTGCTAATTTTTACAGGGGTCAAAAATACGAGCAGTACTTC
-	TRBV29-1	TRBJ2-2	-	CSVRPGGAIGELFF	TGCAGCGTCCGGCCGGGGGGCGCGATCGGGGAGCTGTTTTTT
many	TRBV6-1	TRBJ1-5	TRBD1	CASSPGQGASNQPQHF	TGTGCCAGCAGTCCAGGACAGGGGGCGAGCAATCAGCCCCAGCATTTT
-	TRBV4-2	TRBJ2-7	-	CASSQRTGGNSYEQYF	TGTGCCAGCAGCCAACGAACGGGCGGAAACTCCTACGAGCAGTACTTC
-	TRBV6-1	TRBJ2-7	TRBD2	CASSRGGTSDGEQYF	TGTGCCAGCAGCAGGGGGGGGACTAGCGACGGCGAGCAGTACTTC
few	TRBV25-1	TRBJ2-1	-	CASSDFSSLDNEQFF	TGTGCCAGCAGTGATTTTTCCTCGCTTGACAATGAGCAGTTCTTC